These 2 T cell receptor beta chains were sequenced from one sample in a study of T cell repertoires in aging, cancer and after chemotherapy. Peripheral blood genomic DNA, not sorted cells or RNA, was the template. Rearranged V-D-J TRB sequences were amplified with a mixed TRB-A/B primer pool. MiXCR, applied by TCRdb to the multiplex PCR reads, yields one record per CDR3 protein. Counted here are 800 to 900 distinct CDR3 sequences, about 23% occurring once; the ten biggest clones make up about 60%. Sequenced material: blood. The origin of the receptors is a human donor with a solid tumor.

The rearrangement joins TRBV5-1 to TRBJ2-7, with TRBD1 matching 7 bases. CDR3 size: 15 residues. After removal of 5 bases from V and 3 bases from J, the junction contained 11 bases not matched to a gene. The germline gives CDR1 SGHRS, CDR2 YFSETQ. DNA of the CDR3: TGCGCCAGCAGGGGGGCCGGGACAGAAGGCTACGAGCAGTACTTC. It codes for CASRGAGTEGYEQYF.

About this clonotype itself: One base away lies a much larger clone, so this may be a sequencing read error. This chain links TRBV27 with TRBJ2-3; 10 bases fit TRBD2. The CDR3 covers 17 residues. The germline V gene has CDR1 MNHEY and CDR2 SMNVEV (reference sequence). Losses at the gene ends were 7 bases for V and 1 base for J; bases not matched to a gene: 11. CDR3 amino acids: CASNFLPSGGGTDTQYF. The CDR3, as DNA: TGTGCCAGCAACTTTCTACCTAGCGGGGGAGGCACAGATACGCAGTATTTT.